This T cell receptor (beta chain) was sequenced in a study of blood T cell repertoires in COVID-19. The CDR3 loop spans 11 amino acids. CDR1 and CDR2 (germline): SNHLY, FYNNEI. V gave up 6 bases and J gave up 9 bases; unmatched junction bases: 5. Under the authors' procedure: Amplification of reference gene primers provided the estimated nucleated cell counts. TCRdb's copy holds only in-frame clones and misses some; the assay was immunoSEQ multiplex PCR. That table gives V, J and clone size, and the DNA gave D and trimming. The data show roughly 240,000 clones, 70% to 90% seen once. The cohort comprised adults aged about 18 to 90 years residing in some 24 US areas.

The rearrangement links TRBV2 to TRBJ2-7, with 7 nucleotides matching TRBD1. This TCR was recovered from a woman between 50 and 59 years old with acute COVID-19. Sequencing was done on a sample of PBMCs or T cells enriched from blood (not recorded which). The CDR3 reads CASRKGGGQYF. The CDR3 DNA follows: TGTGCCAGCAGAAAAGGGGGCGGGCAGTACTTC.